These 20 T cell receptor beta chains came from one sample sequenced in a study of identical twins. TCRdb independently ran MiXCR on the 5' RACE reads; one entry per CDR3 protein. Seen here are about 700,000 distinct CDR3 sequences, around 8.3% observed once, and the top ten hold approximately 0.96%. Separately, the same data were catalogued under a study of yellow fever vaccine responses in identical twins.

Material for sequencing was PBMCs. Source of these receptors: a woman between 18 and 29 years old in good health.

The rearrangement joins TRBV11-2 to TRBJ2-3, with a possible D match to TRBD2 (6 bases). The CDR3 totals 15 residues. Germline CDR1 is SGHAT and CDR2 is FQNNGV. Trimming removed 1 base at V and 4 bases at J, with 12 bases between. The CDR3 DNA reads TGTGCCAGCAGCTTAGGGCCTAGCGCAGCAGATACGCAGTATTTT. Its protein product is CASSLGPSAADTQYF.

The gene calls are TRBV3-1 and TRBJ2-5; D not resolved. Germline V gene data show CDR1 as LGHDT and CDR2 as YNNKEL (reference sequence). The V and J ends lost 3 bases and 8 bases respectively, with 10 bases between them. This CDR3 contains 12 residues. CDR3 sequence: CASSHPMDTQYF. The CDR3 DNA reads TGTGCCAGCAGCCACCCGATGGACACCCAGTACTTC.

This clonotype has only a few counts. This sequence joins TRBV4-3 and TRBJ1-1, with D tentatively TRBD1 (6 bases). Germline CDR1 reads LGHNA; CDR2 reads YSLEER. Trimming removed 3 bases at V and 11 bases at J, with 16 bases between. The CDR3 spans 13 residues. This CDR3 reads CASSQLGGILAFF. The CDR3 DNA is TGCGCCAGCAGCCAGCTAGGGGGAATTCTTGCTTTCTTT.

This chain uses TRBV7-6 with TRBJ2-7, with 8 positions matching TRBD1. Germline CDR1 reads SGHVS; CDR2 reads FNYEAQ. This CDR3 is built from 14 residues. Trimming removed 5 bases from V and 2 bases from J; junction bases left unmatched: 5. In DNA form, the CDR3 reads TGTGCCAGCAGCGAGGAGGACAGGGCCTACGAGCAGTACTTC. Translated, it gives CASSEEDRAYEQYF. Complete variable domain (other parts from reference TRBV7-6 and TRBJ2-7): GAGVSQSPRYKVTKRGQDVALRCDPISGHVSLYWYRQALGQGPEFLTYFNYEAQQDKSGLPNDRFSAERPEGSISTLTIQRTEQRDSAMYRCASSEEDRAYEQYFGPGTRLTVT.

At least ten counts were recorded for this clonotype. The DNA of the CDR3 is TGTGCCTCCGGGGGGACCTACACCGGGGAGCTGTTTTTT. It yields the protein CASGGTYTGELFF. This chain links TRBV15 with TRBJ2-2, with 7 bases identical to TRBD2. CDR3 size: 13 residues. Germline loops: CDR1 LNHNV, CDR2 YYDKDF (reference sequence). J lost 3 bases, V lost 11 bases, and 6 bases had no gene match.

V gene TRBV27 combines with J gene TRBJ2-5; 15 nucleotides line up with TRBD2. This CDR3 comprises 16 residues. The germline V gene encodes CDR1 MNHEY and CDR2 SMNVEV (reference sequence). J was trimmed by 5 bases and V by 6 bases; bases with no gene match: 7. CDR3 sequence reads: CASRGLAGGPWETQYF. The CDR3 DNA is TGTGCCAGCAGGGGACTAGCGGGAGGCCCCTGGGAGACCCAGTACTTC.

This sequence joins TRBV7-2 and TRBJ2-1, with D tentatively TRBD2 (6 bases). Germline CDR1 reads SGHTA; CDR2 reads FQGNSA. The CDR3 has 18 residues. Trimming took 0 bases from V and 6 from J, leaving 21 bases between them. The CDR3 loop reads CASSLAPRTGVRTNEQFF. CDR3 DNA sequence: TGTGCCAGCAGCTTAGCCCCCAGAACGGGAGTAAGGACCAATGAGCAGTTCTTC.

The table lists this clonotype with a few counts. The chain has TRBV15 and TRBJ2-6, with 11 bases aligning to TRBD2. Germline-derived CDR1 and CDR2 are LNHNV and YYDKDF (reference sequence). The ends lost 0 bases at V and 4 bases at J; junction bases unmatched: 8. CDR3 length: 19 amino acids. The CDR3: CATSRDSLAGGAGANVLTF. CDR3 nucleotide sequence: TGTGCCACCAGCAGAGATTCCCTAGCGGGGGGTGCGGGGGCCAACGTCCTGACTTTC.

The chain recombines TRBV5-1 with TRBJ2-5, with 10 bases fitting TRBD1. The CDR3 totals 16 residues. The V gene end was trimmed by 2 bases and the J gene end by 5 bases; junction bases not matched to a gene: 9. CDR1 and CDR2 from the germline V gene are SGHRS and YFSETQ. CDR3 residues: CASSFRGTGAGETQYF. For the CDR3, the DNA is TGCGCCAGCAGCTTTAGAGGGACAGGGGCTGGCGAGACCCAGTACTTC.

This clonotype was observed a few times. The chain employs TRBV4-3 and TRBJ2-2; D unresolved. The length of the CDR3 is 14 residues. Germline CDR1 is LGHNA and CDR2 is YSLEER. The V end lost 0 bases, the J end lost 6 bases, and 8 bases lay between the germline ends. The CDR3 sequence is CASSQDWLAGELFF. The CDR3 nucleotides read TGCGCCAGCAGCCAAGATTGGTTGGCCGGGGAGCTGTTTTTT.

V and J are TRBV3-1 and TRBJ2-4, with a weak D call TRBD2 (6 bases). Deletions cut 2 bases from V and 9 bases from J, with 17 bases between. Germline-derived CDR1 and CDR2 are LGHDT and YNNKEL (reference sequence). The CDR3 is 15 residues long. For the CDR3, the DNA is TGTGCCAGCAGCCAAAGCGGAGGGGCGGGTAGCATTCAGTACTTC. Protein: CASSQSGGAGSIQYF.

V usage is TRBV28 and J usage is TRBJ2-7, with D possibly TRBD1 on 6 matching bases. CDR1 and CDR2 (germline): MDHEN, SYDVKM. This CDR3 comprises 15 residues. V shed 7 bases and J shed 4 bases, with 20 bases lying between them. The CDR3 sequence is CASTHTAKQGYEQYF. The CDR3 DNA reads TGTGCCAGCACCCACACGGCTAAACAGGGTTACGAGCAGTACTTC.

The CDR3 loop reads CSSSGRRQETQYF. DNA for the CDR3: TGCAGCTCGTCGGGACGTCGCCAAGAGACCCAGTACTTC. V and J are TRBV29-1 and TRBJ2-5; D possibly matches TRBD1 or TRBD2 (5 bases each). CDR1 SQVTM and CDR2 ANQGSEA come from the germline V gene. Trimming removed 8 bases from V and 1 base from J, with 14 bases in between. CDR3 length equals 13 residues.

V is TRBV30 and J is TRBJ2-1; 9 nucleotides line up with TRBD2. V lost 0 bases, J lost 10 bases, and 4 bases stayed unmatched. Germline assignment: CDR1 GTSNPN and CDR2 SVGIG (reference sequence). There are 13 residues in the CDR3. The CDR3 here is CAWSVGSGGEQFF. As DNA, the CDR3 is TGTGCCTGGAGTGTAGGTAGCGGGGGAGAGCAGTTCTTC.

This rearrangement joins TRBV4-2 to TRBJ2-7, with D maybe TRBD2 (6 bases). Germline V gene data show CDR1 as LGHNA and CDR2 as YNFKEQ. Trimming left V 0 bases short and J 3 bases short, with 21 bases between. There are 18 residues in the CDR3. The CDR3 is CASSQDAPGLGGVYEQYF. CDR3 in DNA: TGTGCCAGCAGCCAAGACGCTCCAGGGCTGGGCGGGGTCTACGAGCAGTACTTC.

This clonotype was seen repeatedly, ten times or more. The rearrangement joins TRBV4-3 to TRBJ2-2; D not resolved. CDR3 length equals 15 residues. CDR1 and CDR2 (germline): LGHNA, YSLEER. Trimming pared 0 bases from V and 5 bases from J, leaving 10 bases between. Here the CDR3 reads CASSQDWVDTGELFF. In DNA, the CDR3 is TGCGCCAGCAGCCAAGATTGGGTCGATACCGGGGAGCTGTTTTTT.

This clonotype was observed a handful of times. The chain is built from TRBV7-9 and TRBJ2-7; D not resolved. This CDR3 is 14 amino acids long. V was shortened by 5 bases and J by 1 base, with 12 bases between the two germline ends. Germline loops: CDR1 SEHNR, CDR2 FQNEAQ (reference sequence). The CDR3 reads CASSQDPVSYEQYF. In DNA, the CDR3 is TGTGCCAGCAGCCAGGACCCAGTATCCTACGAGCAGTACTTC.

The chain links TRBV11-2 to TRBJ2-7; 9 bases fit TRBD2. The CDR3 runs to 15 residues. J was trimmed by 7 bases and V by 4 bases; bases with no gene match: 11. CDR1 is SGHAT, CDR2 FQNNGV, per germline. Here the CDR3 reads CASSSIAGEYFEQYF. In DNA, the CDR3 is TGTGCCAGCAGCTCCATAGCGGGAGAGTATTTTGAGCAGTACTTC.

The rearrangement joins TRBV2 to TRBJ2-6; 8 bases map to TRBD1. This CDR3 comprises 15 residues. Germline V gene lookup returns CDR1 SNHLY and CDR2 FYNNEI. V lost 6 bases to trimming and J lost 0 bases; unmatched junction nucleotides: 1. CDR3 bases: TGTGCCAGCAGACAGGGGGGCTCTGGGGCCAACGTCCTGACTTTC. Amino acid sequence: CASRQGGSGANVLTF.

CDR3 nucleotides: TGTGCCAGTCGAGTTGGACTAGCGGGATCCGGGAGTCTGAATGAGCAGTTCTTC. Protein product: CASRVGLAGSGSLNEQFF. The chain links TRBV2 to TRBJ2-1, with TRBD2 identical over 12 bases. With V trimmed by 9 bases and J by 7 bases, 19 bases remained unmatched. Germline CDR1 SNHLY, CDR2 FYNNEI. This CDR3 has 18 residues. The full variable domain, in which reference TRBV2 and TRBJ2-1 provide the parts outside the CDR3, is EPEVTQTPSHQVTQMGQEVILRCVPISNHLYFYWYRQILGQKVEFLVSFYNNEISEKSEIFDDQFSVERPDGSNFTLKIRSTKLEDSAMYFCASRVGLAGSGSLNEQFFGPGTRLTVL.